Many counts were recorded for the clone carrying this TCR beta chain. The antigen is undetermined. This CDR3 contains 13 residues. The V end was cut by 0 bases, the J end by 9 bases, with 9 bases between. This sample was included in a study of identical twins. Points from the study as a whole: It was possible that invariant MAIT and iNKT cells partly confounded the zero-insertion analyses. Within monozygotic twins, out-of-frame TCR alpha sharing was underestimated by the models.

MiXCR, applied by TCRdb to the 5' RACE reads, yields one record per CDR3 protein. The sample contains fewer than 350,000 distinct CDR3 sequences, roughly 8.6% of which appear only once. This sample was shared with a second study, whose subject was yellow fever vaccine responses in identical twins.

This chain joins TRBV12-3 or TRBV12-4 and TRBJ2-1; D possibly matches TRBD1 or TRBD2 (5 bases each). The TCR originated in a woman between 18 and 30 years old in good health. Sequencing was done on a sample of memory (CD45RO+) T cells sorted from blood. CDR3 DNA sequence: TGTGCCAGCAGTTTAGCAGGGGACGGTGAGCAGTTCTTC. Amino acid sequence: CASSLAGDGEQFF.